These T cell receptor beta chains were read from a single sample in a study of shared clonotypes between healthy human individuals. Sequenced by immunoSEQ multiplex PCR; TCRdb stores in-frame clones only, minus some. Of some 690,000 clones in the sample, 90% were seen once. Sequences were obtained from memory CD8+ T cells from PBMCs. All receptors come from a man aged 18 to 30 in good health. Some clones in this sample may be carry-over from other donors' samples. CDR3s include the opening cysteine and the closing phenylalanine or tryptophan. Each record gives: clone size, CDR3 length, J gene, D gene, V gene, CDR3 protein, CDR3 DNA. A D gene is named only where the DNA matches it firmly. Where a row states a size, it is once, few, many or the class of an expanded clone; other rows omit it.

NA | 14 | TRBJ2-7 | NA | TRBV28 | CASRDRDHNYEQYF | TGTGCCAGCAGAGACCGGGACCACAACTACGAGCAGTACTTC
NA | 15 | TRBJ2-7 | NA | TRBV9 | CASSLGPKNTYEQYF | TGTGCCAGCAGTCTGGGTCCAAAGAACACCTACGAGCAGTACTTC
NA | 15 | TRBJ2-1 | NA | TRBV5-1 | CASSLDRSSYNEQFF | TGCGCCAGCAGCCTCGACAGGAGCTCCTACAATGAGCAGTTCTTC
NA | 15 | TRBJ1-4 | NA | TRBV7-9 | CASSLEVGTNEKLFF | TGTGCCAGCAGCTTAGAGGTCGGCACCAATGAAAAACTGTTTTTT
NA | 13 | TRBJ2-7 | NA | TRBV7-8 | CASSSDQTYEQYF | TGTGCCAGCAGCTCAGACCAGACCTACGAGCAGTACTTC
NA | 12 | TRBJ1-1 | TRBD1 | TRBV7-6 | CARDRVNTEAFF | TGTGCCCGTGACAGGGTGAACACTGAAGCTTTCTTT
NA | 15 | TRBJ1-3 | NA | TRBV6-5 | CASSYSRTSGNTIYF | TGTGCCAGCAGTTACTCCCGCACCTCTGGAAACACCATATATTTT
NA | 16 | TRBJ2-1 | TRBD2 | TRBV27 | CASSSWTSGSFDEQFF | TGTGCCAGCAGTTCATGGACTAGCGGGAGTTTTGATGAGCAGTTCTTC
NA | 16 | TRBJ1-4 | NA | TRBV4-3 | CASSQDSQGRNEKLFF | TGCGCCAGCAGCCAAGATTCCCAGGGGCGGAATGAAAAACTGTTTTTT
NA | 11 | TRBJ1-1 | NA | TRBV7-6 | CASSLAGEAFF | TGTGCCAGCAGCTTAGCTGGGGAAGCTTTCTTT
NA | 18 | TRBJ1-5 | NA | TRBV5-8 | CASSSTSGWGGLSQPQHF | TGTGCCAGCAGCTCAACCTCTGGATGGGGCGGTCTTAGTCAGCCCCAGCATTTT
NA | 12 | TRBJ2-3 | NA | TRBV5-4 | CASSRTTDTQYF | TGTGCCAGCAGCCGGACCACAGATACGCAGTATTTT
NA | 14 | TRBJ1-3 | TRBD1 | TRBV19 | CASSPDRGWELQYF | TGTGCCAGTAGCCCAGACAGGGGCTGGGAACTCCAATATTTT
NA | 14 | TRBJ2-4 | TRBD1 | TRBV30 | CAWSVGQGQNIQYF | TGTGCCTGGAGTGTGGGACAGGGCCAAAACATTCAGTACTTC
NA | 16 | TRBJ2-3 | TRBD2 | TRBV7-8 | CASSLPAGASTDTQYF | TGTGCCAGCAGCTTACCAGCGGGAGCTAGCACAGATACGCAGTATTTT
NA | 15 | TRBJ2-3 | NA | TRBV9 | CASSVEGRYTDTQYF | TGTGCCAGCAGCGTAGAAGGCCGATACACAGATACGCAGTATTTT
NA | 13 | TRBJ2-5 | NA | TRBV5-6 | CASSWRPRETQYF | TGTGCCAGCAGCTGGCGACCTCGGGAGACCCAGTACTTC
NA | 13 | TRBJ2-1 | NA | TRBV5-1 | CASSWAPSNEQFF | TGCGCCAGCAGCTGGGCCCCTAGCAATGAGCAGTTCTTC
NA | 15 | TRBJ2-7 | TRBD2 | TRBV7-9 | CASSPGGSGSYEQYF | TGTGCCAGCAGCCCGGGGGGTTCGGGCTCCTACGAGCAGTACTTC
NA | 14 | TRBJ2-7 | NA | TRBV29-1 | CSVEKRAGFYEQYF | TGCAGCGTTGAGAAGCGGGCAGGGTTCTACGAGCAGTACTTC
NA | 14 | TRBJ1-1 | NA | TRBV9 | CASSVSGRNTEAFF | TGTGCCAGCAGCGTATCCGGGCGCAACACTGAAGCTTTCTTT
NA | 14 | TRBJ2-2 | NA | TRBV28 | CASKVTANTGELFF | TGTGCCAGCAAGGTCACAGCGAACACCGGGGAGCTGTTTTTT
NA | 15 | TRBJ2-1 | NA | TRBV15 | CATSRDRGATNEQFF | TGTGCCACCAGCAGAGATCGAGGGGCTACCAATGAGCAGTTCTTC
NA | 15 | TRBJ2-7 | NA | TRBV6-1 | CASSEGQGSSYEQYF | TGTGCCAGCAGTGAAGGGCAGGGTTCCTCCTACGAGCAGTACTTC
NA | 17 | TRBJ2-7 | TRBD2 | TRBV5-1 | CASSLATSGTALHEQYF | TGCGCCAGCAGCTTGGCTACTAGCGGGACCGCGTTACACGAGCAGTACTTC
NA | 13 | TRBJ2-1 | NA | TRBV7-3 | CASSLTRNNEQFF | TGTGCCAGCAGCTTAACTAGAAACAATGAGCAGTTCTTC
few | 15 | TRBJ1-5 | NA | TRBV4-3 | CASSQDATPNQPQHF | TGCGCCAGCAGCCAAGATGCGACACCCAATCAGCCCCAGCATTTT
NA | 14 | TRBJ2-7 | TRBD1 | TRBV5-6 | CASSLTGEWYEQYF | TGTGCCAGCAGCCTGACAGGGGAATGGTACGAGCAGTACTTC
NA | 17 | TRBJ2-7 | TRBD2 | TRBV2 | CASRRLAGIEGNPYQYF | TGTGCCAGCAGGCGGCTAGCGGGAATTGAAGGCAACCCCTACCAGTACTTC
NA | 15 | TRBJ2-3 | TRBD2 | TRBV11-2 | CASSYGAGAPDTQYF | TGTGCCAGCAGCTATGGGGCGGGAGCCCCAGATACGCAGTATTTT
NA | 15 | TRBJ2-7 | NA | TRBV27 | CASSLSLQNSYEQYF | TGTGCCAGCAGTTTATCGTTACAGAACTCCTACGAGCAGTACTTC
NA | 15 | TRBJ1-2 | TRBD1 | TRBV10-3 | CAISESGQPNYGYTF | TGTGCCATCAGTGAGTCGGGACAGCCGAACTATGGCTACACCTTC
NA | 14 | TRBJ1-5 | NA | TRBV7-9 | CASSLSQGQQPQHF | TGTGCCAGCAGCTTATCACAGGGCCAACAGCCCCAGCATTTT
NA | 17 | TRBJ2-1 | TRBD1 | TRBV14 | CASSPRTGGVVDNEQFF | TGTGCCAGCAGCCCCCGAACAGGGGGTGTGGTAGACAATGAGCAGTTCTTC
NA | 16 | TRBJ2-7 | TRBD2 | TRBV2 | CASSESGEGRGYEQYF | TGTGCCAGCAGTGAATCGGGGGAGGGCCGGGGGTACGAGCAGTACTTC
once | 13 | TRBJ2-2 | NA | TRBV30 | CAWSVGGAGELFF | TGTGCCTGGAGTGTAGGCGGGGCCGGGGAGCTGTTTTTT
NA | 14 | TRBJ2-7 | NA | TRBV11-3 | CASRPDGFSYEQYF | TGTGCCAGCAGACCCGACGGCTTCTCCTACGAGCAGTACTTC
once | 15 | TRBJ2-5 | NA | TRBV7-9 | CASSPHSVPQETQYF | TGTGCCAGCAGCCCCCATTCAGTCCCCCAAGAGACCCAGTACTTC
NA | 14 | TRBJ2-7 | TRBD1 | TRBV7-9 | CASSGRQGTYEQYF | TGTGCCAGCAGCGGACGACAGGGAACCTACGAGCAGTACTTC
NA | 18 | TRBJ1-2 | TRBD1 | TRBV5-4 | CASSGWALEGAKPEGYTF | TGTGCCAGCAGCGGTTGGGCCTTAGAGGGGGCGAAGCCTGAGGGCTACACCTTC
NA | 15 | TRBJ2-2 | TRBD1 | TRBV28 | CASSLMTGVTGELFF | TGTGCCAGCAGTTTAATGACAGGGGTAACCGGGGAGCTGTTTTTT
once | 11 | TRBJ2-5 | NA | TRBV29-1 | CSFYSGWTQYF | TGCAGCTTCTACTCGGGGTGGACCCAGTACTTC
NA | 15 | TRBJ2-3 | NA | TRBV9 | CASSVGGGGIDTQYF | TGTGCCAGCAGCGTAGGAGGGGGGGGCATAGATACGCAGTATTTT
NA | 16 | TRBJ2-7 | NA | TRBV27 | CASSLSGTPSSYEQYF | TGTGCCAGCAGTTTATCCGGGACGCCAAGCTCCTACGAGCAGTACTTC
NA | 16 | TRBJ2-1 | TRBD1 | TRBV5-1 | CASRGGQGVPYNEQFF | TGCGCCAGCAGGGGGGGACAGGGCGTCCCGTACAATGAGCAGTTCTTC
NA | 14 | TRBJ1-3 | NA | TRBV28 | CASSLTRSGNTIYF | TGTGCCAGCAGTTTAACCCGCTCTGGAAACACCATATATTTT
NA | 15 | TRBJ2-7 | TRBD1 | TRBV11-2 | CASSSLRTGVVEQYF | TGTGCCAGCAGCTCTCTACGGACAGGGGTGGTCGAGCAGTACTTC
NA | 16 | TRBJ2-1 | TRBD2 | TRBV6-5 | CASSYRTSGGYNEQFF | TGTGCCAGCAGTTACCGGACTAGCGGGGGATACAATGAGCAGTTCTTC